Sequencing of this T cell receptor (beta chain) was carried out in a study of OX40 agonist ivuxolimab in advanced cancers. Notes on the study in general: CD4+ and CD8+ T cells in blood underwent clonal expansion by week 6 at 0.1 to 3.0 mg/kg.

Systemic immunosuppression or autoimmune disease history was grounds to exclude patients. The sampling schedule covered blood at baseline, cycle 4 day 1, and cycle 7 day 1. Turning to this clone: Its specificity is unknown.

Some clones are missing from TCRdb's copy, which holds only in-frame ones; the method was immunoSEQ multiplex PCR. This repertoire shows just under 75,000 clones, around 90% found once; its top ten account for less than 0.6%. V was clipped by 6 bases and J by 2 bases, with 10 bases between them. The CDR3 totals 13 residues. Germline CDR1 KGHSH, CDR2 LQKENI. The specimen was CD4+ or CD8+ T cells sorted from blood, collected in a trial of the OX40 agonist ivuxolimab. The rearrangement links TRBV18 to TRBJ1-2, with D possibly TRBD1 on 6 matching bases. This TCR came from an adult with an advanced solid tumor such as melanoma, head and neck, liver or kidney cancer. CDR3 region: CASSRGQNYGYTF. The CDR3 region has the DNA TGTGCCAGCTCTCGGGGACAAAACTATGGCTACACCTTC.